The entry below gives a single T cell receptor beta chain sequence along with its context. The assay was immunoSEQ multiplex PCR, and TCRdb's table has in-frame clones only and misses some. The sample carries hundreds of thousands of clones, around nine tenths recorded once. The data stem from a study of blood T cell repertoires in COVID-19. Germline CDR1 SGHTA, CDR2 FQGNSA. V lost 4 bases to trimming and J lost 3 bases; unmatched junction nucleotides: 5. The CDR3 has 15 amino acids. Sequenced input: peripheral blood. This receptor was obtained from a woman aged 55-70 years who had recovered from COVID-19. The chain employs TRBV7-2 and TRBJ1-5, with 8 bases that match TRBD1. CDR3 sequence reads: CASSYGTGNNQPQHF. As DNA, the CDR3 is TGTGCCAGCAGCTATGGGACAGGAAACAATCAGCCCCAGCATTTT.